This T cell receptor (beta chain) appears in the sequencing data of a study of OX40 agonist ivuxolimab in advanced cancers. In its sample, this clone was seen a few times. Its antigen remains unknown. The junction departs from the called germline gene at one end, perhaps through a read error. Overall study findings and caveats: Researchers did not establish what antigens the expanded peripheral T cells target.

From germline, CDR1 is SGHTA and CDR2 FQGTGA. CDR3 size: 15 residues. Measured with immunoSEQ multiplex PCR; TCRdb has only the in-frame clones, and not every one. The sample yields fewer than 75,000 clones, 88% seen once. The chain employs TRBV7-3 and TRBJ2-5; 7 bases are a match to TRBD2. This clonotype was sampled from an adult with an advanced solid tumor such as melanoma, head and neck, liver or kidney cancer. Sequenced material: CD4+ or CD8+ T cells sorted from blood, taken in a trial of the OX40 agonist ivuxolimab. In DNA, the CDR3 is TGTGCCAGCAGTTTAAGCGGGATGGTAGGGGAGACCCAGTACTTC. Its protein product is CASSLSGMVGETQYF.